The rows below give T cell receptor beta chains drawn from one sample of a study of beta chain features in type 1 diabetes. The table came from immunoSEQ multiplex PCR; TCRdb's copy has only in-frame clones and leaves some out. The sample shows roughly 160,000 clones, about 8.3% of them seen only once. Source material: central memory CD4+ T cells from blood. Receptors originate from a woman aged 18-29 years with type 1 diabetes. Both conserved end residues are part of each CDR3. D genes are given only for firm matches. Clone size is not always given. Where it is, it says once, few, many or a class for expanded clones.

j_gene	v_gene	abundance	d_gene	CDR3nt	CDR3aa
TRBJ2-1	TRBV11-2	few	TRBD2	TGTGCCAGCAGAACCGGGACTAGCGGGAGCTTGGAGCAGTTCTTC	CASRTGTSGSLEQFF
TRBJ1-2	TRBV18	-	-	TGTGCCAGCTCACCCCAAACAGGGAACTATGGCTACACCTTC	CASSPQTGNYGYTF
TRBJ1-4	TRBV5-1	-	-	TGCGCCAGCAGCTTGGGGGCGAGTTCGGCTAATGAAAAACTGTTTTTT	CASSLGASSANEKLFF
TRBJ1-1	TRBV2	few	-	TGTGCCAGCAGGGAAAGATACAGTCAAACTGAAGCTTTCTTT	CASRERYSQTEAFF
TRBJ2-2	TRBV5-1	-	-	TGCGCCAGCAGCTTGGTAGCCGGGATCGGCACCGGGGAGCTGTTTTTT	CASSLVAGIGTGELFF
TRBJ2-1	TRBV4-3	-	-	TGCGCCAGCAGCCAAGAGGGGGGTAGGGGCTCCTACAATGAGCAGTTCTTC	CASSQEGGRGSYNEQFF
TRBJ2-1	TRBV28	-	TRBD2	TGTGCCAGCAGTCTTAGCGGGAAGTACAATGAGCAGTTCTTC	CASSLSGKYNEQFF
TRBJ2-3	TRBV6-4	-	TRBD1	TGTGCCAGCAGTGCCCAGCCCAGGGGGCAAGATACGCAGTATTTT	CASSAQPRGQDTQYF
TRBJ2-1	TRBV7-9	-	-	TGTGCCAGCAGCTTAGTGAGCGGAGATTACAATGAGCAGTTCTTC	CASSLVSGDYNEQFF
TRBJ2-7	TRBV7-2	-	-	TGTGCCAGCAGCTTAGGAGTGAAGGACAGTCAGGCCTTC	CASSLGVKDSQAF
TRBJ1-1	TRBV18	-	-	TGTGCCAGCTCAGCCGGAGAGAACACTGAAGCTTTCTTT	CASSAGENTEAFF
TRBJ2-7	TRBV7-2	few	-	TGTGCCAGCAGCTTAGAGCAGGGGCACTACGAGCAGTACTTC	CASSLEQGHYEQYF
TRBJ2-5	TRBV6-5	-	-	TGTGCCTGCGGAGGACCTCAAGAGACCCAGTACTTC	CACGGPQETQYF
TRBJ1-2	TRBV19	few	TRBD1	TGTGCCAGTAGTTCGTACCGGGACAGTGATGGCTACACCTTC	CASSSYRDSDGYTF
TRBJ2-3	TRBV7-2	few	-	TGTGCCAGCAGCTTCACGATGGTAGCTGGCACAGATACGCAGTATTTT	CASSFTMVAGTDTQYF
TRBJ2-1	TRBV29-1	-	TRBD1	TGCAGCGGATGGGACAGGGGATTCAATGAGCAGTTCTTC	CSGWDRGFNEQFF
TRBJ2-2	TRBV7-9	few	TRBD1	TGTGCCAGCAGACCCGGGACAGGGAACACCGGGGAGCTGTTTTTT	CASRPGTGNTGELFF
TRBJ2-1	TRBV7-2	few	TRBD2	TGTGCCAGCAGCCGACTAGCGGGGGGCTCCTACAATGAGCAGTTCTTC	CASSRLAGGSYNEQFF
TRBJ1-3	TRBV7-2	-	-	TGTGCCAGCAGCTTAGAAGCCCTATCCTCTGGAAACACCATATATTTT	CASSLEALSSGNTIYF
TRBJ2-1	TRBV7-9	-	TRBD1	TGTGCCAGCATAAATTTCCGGGACAGGGACAATGAGCAGTTCTTC	CASINFRDRDNEQFF
TRBJ1-5	TRBV19	few	-	TGTGCCAGCCGAGAGCTGACAGGAGGTTTTCAGCCCCAGCATTTT	CASRELTGGFQPQHF
TRBJ2-1	TRBV15	few	TRBD2	TGTGCCACCAGCTCCGGCCTCGGGGGGGCGGGTGAGCAGTTCTTC	CATSSGLGGAGEQFF
TRBJ2-3	TRBV7-8	few	TRBD2	TGTGCCAGCACCCCGCTAGCGGGAGATACGCAGTATTTT	CASTPLAGDTQYF
TRBJ2-5	TRBV13	-	-	TGTGCCAGCAGCTCAAGGGGGACGGAGACCCAGTACTTC	CASSSRGTETQYF
TRBJ2-3	TRBV28	few	-	TGTGCCAGCAGTTTATCTAAGACAGGCACGCAGTATTTT	CASSLSKTGTQYF
TRBJ1-3	TRBV4-1	few	TRBD1	TGCGCCAGCAGCCGCCTCGGGTCTCCGGGACAGGTTGCTAACACCATATATTTT	CASSRLGSPGQVANTIYF
TRBJ2-4	TRBV5-4	few	TRBD1	TGTGCCAGCAGCGATGCCGGGACAGAAGCCAAAAACATTCAGTACTTC	CASSDAGTEAKNIQYF
TRBJ2-5	TRBV5-1	-	TRBD2	TGCGCCAGCGGTTATGGCGGGAGGGCTACCGAGACCCAGTACTTC	CASGYGGRATETQYF
TRBJ2-3	TRBV28	-	TRBD2	TGTGCCAGCATTACCCGATCCTTCCTAGCGGGAGGGCCCCCAGATACGCAGTATTTT	CASITRSFLAGGPPDTQYF
TRBJ1-2	TRBV11-2	many	TRBD1	TGTGCCAGCAGCTTAGACGGGACAGGGGGTGGCTACACCTTC	CASSLDGTGGGYTF
TRBJ1-5	TRBV2	-	TRBD1	TGTGCCAGCAGTGCCCAGACAGGGTTCCAGCCCCAGCATTTT	CASSAQTGFQPQHF